The 4 T cell receptor beta chains listed next were all sequenced from one sample in a study of beta chain features in type 1 diabetes. All of the isolated RNA was reverse transcribed, so expressed TCRB transcripts were sequenced. Repertoires were generated with immunoSEQ multiplex PCR, while TCRdb's copy carries only in-frame clones and drops some. The sample yields 250,000 or so clones, 27% seen once. Sequencing used central memory CD4+ T cells from blood. The receptor source for this set is a young man in good health.

J is TRBJ1-5 and V is TRBV29-1; maybe TRBD1 (5 bases). Germline lookup yields CDR1 SQVTM and CDR2 ANQGSEA. CDR3 length: 12 residues. Trimming removed 4 bases from V and 8 bases from J, with 12 bases in between. The CDR3 DNA is TGCAGCGTTGGGGACGGAGGTGAGCCCCAGCATTTT. Amino acid sequence: CSVGDGGEPQHF.

This clone was observed a handful of times. The chain is built from TRBV9 and TRBJ2-2; D is perhaps TRBD1 or TRBD2 (6 bases each). The V end lost 3 bases, the J end lost 6 bases, and 15 bases lay between the germline ends. Germline assignment: CDR1 SGDLS and CDR2 YYNGEE. The CDR3 contains 15 residues. The CDR3 DNA sequence: TGTGCCAGCAGCGGAGCGAGGGGGGCAGCCGGGGAGCTGTTTTTT. This sequence encodes CASSGARGAAGELFF.

J is TRBJ2-5 and V is TRBV5-6; D might be TRBD2 (6 bases). The CDR3 covers 15 residues. The germline V and J ends were trimmed by 2 bases and 7 bases, with 18 bases remaining between them. Germline loops: CDR1 SGHDT, CDR2 YYEEEE. CDR3 loop: CASSLAPTGVGTQYF. The CDR3 nucleotides read TGTGCCAGCAGCTTAGCCCCGACGGGAGTCGGGACCCAGTACTTC.

The table lists this clone with a few counts. J is TRBJ1-3 and V is TRBV7-9; D unresolved. V lost 5 bases and J 0 bases, leaving 5 bases between the germline ends. The V gene's germline CDR1 is SEHNR and CDR2 FQNEAQ (reference sequence). CDR3 length: 13 amino acids. The CDR3 sequence: CASSANSGNTIYF. CDR3 coding DNA: TGTGCCAGCAGCGCTAACTCTGGAAACACCATATATTTT.